This record looks at one T cell receptor beta chain sequence and its context. CDR3 length equals 15 residues. V was trimmed by 0 bases and J by 0 bases, leaving 8 bases between them. Germline V CDR1 and CDR2: MNHEY, SMNVEV (reference sequence). Produced via immunoSEQ multiplex PCR; TCRdb's table is partial and in-frame only. The sample yields 150,000 to 200,000 clones, 80% seen once. This sample was included in a study of blood T cell repertoires in COVID-19. In terms of age and location, participants ranged from roughly 18 to 90 years and lived in about two dozen US areas. Input material: PBMCs or T cells enriched from blood (not recorded which). This chain joins TRBV27 and TRBJ1-1, with D uncertain. This receptor was taken from a man aged 55 to 70 who had been exposed to COVID-19. CDR3 sequence: CASSLSAGMNTEAFF. The CDR3 DNA sequence: TGTGCCAGCAGTTTATCCGCGGGGATGAACACTGAAGCTTTCTTT.